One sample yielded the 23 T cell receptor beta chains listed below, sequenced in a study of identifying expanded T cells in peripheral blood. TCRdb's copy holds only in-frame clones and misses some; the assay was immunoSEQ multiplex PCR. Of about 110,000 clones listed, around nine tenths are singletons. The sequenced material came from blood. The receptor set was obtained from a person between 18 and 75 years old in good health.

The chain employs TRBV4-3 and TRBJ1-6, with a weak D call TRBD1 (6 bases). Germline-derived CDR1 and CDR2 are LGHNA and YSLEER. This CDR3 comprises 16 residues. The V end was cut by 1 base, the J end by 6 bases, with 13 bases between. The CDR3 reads CASSQVSRQANSPLHF. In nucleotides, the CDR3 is TGCGCCAGCAGCCAAGTTTCGAGACAGGCTAATTCACCCCTCCACTTT.

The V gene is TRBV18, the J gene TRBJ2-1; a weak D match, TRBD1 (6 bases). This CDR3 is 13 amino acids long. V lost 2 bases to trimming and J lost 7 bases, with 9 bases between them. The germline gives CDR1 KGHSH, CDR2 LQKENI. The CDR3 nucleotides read TGTGCCAGCTCACCAGGTGGACAGAATGAGCAGTTCTTC. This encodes CASSPGGQNEQFF.

The CDR3 nucleotides are TGTGCCAGCAGCTTAGCGAGAAACAGGAGGGACACTGAAGCTTTCTTT. Translating gives CASSLARNRRDTEAFF. The V and J genes are TRBV7-7 and TRBJ1-1; possibly TRBD1 for D (5 bases). V dropped 0 bases and J dropped 3 bases, with 14 bases sitting between them. The CDR3 is made up of 16 amino acids. Germline V gene lookup returns CDR1 SSHAT and CDR2 FNYEAQ (reference sequence).

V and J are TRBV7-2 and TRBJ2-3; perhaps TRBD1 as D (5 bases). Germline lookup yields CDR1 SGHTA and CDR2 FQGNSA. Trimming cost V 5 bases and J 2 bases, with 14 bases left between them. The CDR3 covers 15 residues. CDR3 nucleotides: TGTGCCAGCAGCATCCAGGGTAGGCCCACAGATACGCAGTATTTT. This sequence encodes CASSIQGRPTDTQYF.

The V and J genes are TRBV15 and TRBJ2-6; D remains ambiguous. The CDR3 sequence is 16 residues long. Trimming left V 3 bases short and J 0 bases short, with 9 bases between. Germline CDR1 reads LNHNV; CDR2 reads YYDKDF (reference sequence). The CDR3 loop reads CATSSDEYSGANVLTF. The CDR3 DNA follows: TGTGCCACCAGCAGTGACGAATACTCTGGGGCCAACGTCCTGACTTTC.

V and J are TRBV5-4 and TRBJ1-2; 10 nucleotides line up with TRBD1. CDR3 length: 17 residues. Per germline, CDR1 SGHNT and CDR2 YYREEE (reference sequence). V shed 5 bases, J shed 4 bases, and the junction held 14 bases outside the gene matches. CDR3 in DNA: TGTGCCAGCAGTTATTGGACAGGGGGTAGGGAGCTCTATGGCTACACCTTC. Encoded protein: CASSYWTGGRELYGYTF.

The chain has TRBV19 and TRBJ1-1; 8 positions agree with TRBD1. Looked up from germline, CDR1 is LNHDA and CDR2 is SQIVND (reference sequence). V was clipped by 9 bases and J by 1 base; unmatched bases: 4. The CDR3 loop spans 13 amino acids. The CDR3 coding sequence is TGTGCCAGCCGAGGACAGGGGAACACTGAAGCTTTCTTT. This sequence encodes CASRGQGNTEAFF. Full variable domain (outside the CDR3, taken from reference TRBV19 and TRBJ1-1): DGGITQSPKYLFRKEGQNVTLSCEQNLNHDAMYWYRQDPGQGLRLIYYSQIVNDFQKGDIAEGYSVSREKKESFPLTVTSAQKNPTAFYLCASRGQGNTEAFFGQGTRLTVV.

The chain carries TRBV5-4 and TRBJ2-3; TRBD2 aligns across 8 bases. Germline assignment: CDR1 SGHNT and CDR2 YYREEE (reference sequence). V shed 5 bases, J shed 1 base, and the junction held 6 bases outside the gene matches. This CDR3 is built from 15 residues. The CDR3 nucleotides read TGTGCCAGCAGTCTGGGGCGGGGGGGCACAGATACGCAGTATTTT. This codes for CASSLGRGGTDTQYF.

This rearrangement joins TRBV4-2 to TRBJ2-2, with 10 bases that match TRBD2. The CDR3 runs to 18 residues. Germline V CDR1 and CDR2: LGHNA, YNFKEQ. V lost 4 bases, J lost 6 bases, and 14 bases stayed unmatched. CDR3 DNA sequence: TGTGCCAGCAGCCCTTTTGTCGGGAGCGGGGGGGCCCCCGGGGAGCTGTTTTTT. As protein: CASSPFVGSGGAPGELFF.

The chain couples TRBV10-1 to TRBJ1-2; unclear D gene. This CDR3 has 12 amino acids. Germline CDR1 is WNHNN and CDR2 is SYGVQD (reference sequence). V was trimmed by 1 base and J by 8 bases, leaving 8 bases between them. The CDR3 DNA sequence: TGCGCCAGCAGTGAGTTCGGCGGGGGCTACACCTTC. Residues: CASSEFGGGYTF.

CDR3 in DNA: TGTGCCAGCAGCCAAGAGTGGGAGCGGGGGGAGGTTGAGCAGTTCTTC. As protein: CASSQEWERGEVEQFF. The V gene is TRBV4-2, the J gene TRBJ2-1; 9 bases match TRBD2. Losses at the gene ends were 0 bases for V and 9 bases for J; bases not matched to a gene: 9. The CDR3 runs to 16 residues. CDR1 is LGHNA, CDR2 YNFKEQ, per germline.

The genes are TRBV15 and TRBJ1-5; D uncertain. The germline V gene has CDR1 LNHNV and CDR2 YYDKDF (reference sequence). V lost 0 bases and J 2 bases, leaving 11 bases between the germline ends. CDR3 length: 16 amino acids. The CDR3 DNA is TGTGCCACCAGCAGAGACCGTCAGCTTGGCAATCAGCCCCAGCATTTT. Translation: CATSRDRQLGNQPQHF.

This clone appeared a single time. The CDR3 is CASSAAVANEKLFF. Here the CDR3 DNA reads TGTGCCAGCAGTGCTGCGGTGGCTAATGAAAAACTGTTTTTT. This chain uses TRBV2 with TRBJ1-4; D remains ambiguous. V gave up 4 bases and J gave up 3 bases, with 9 bases separating them. The CDR3 has 14 residues. CDR1 and CDR2 from the germline V gene are SNHLY and FYNNEI.

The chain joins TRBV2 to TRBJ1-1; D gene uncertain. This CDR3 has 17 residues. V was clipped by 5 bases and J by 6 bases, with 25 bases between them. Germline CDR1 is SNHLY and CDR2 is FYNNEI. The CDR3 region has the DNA TGTGCCAGCAGTACATCGGACGGTATCGCGTATTTGTCTGAAGCTTTCTTT. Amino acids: CASSTSDGIAYLSEAFF.

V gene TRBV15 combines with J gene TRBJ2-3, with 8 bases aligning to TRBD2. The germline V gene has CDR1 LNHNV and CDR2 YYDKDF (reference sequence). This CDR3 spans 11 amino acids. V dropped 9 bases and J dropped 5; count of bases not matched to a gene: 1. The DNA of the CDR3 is TGTGCCACTAGCGGGAAAGATACGCAGTATTTT. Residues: CATSGKDTQYF.

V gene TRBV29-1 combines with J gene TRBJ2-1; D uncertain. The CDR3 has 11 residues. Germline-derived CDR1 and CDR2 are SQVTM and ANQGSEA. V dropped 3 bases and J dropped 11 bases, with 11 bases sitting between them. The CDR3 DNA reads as TGCAGCGTTGATAGGTTCCCGCAGCAGTTCTTC. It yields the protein CSVDRFPQQFF.

The CDR3 reads CASSHRDNRGETQYF. CDR3 DNA: TGTGCCAGCAGCCACCGGGACAACAGAGGGGAGACCCAGTACTTC. The chain combines TRBV4-2 with TRBJ2-5; D possibly corresponds to TRBD1 (6 bases). The CDR3 has 15 residues. Trimming left V 3 bases short and J 5 bases short, with 16 bases between. CDR1 and CDR2 (germline): LGHNA, YNFKEQ.

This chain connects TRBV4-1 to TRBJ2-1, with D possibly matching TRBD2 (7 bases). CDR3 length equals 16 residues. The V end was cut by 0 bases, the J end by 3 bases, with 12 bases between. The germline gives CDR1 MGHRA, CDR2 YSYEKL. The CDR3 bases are TGCGCCAGCAGCCAAGAGGAGGGGGGGGACTACAATGAGCAGTTCTTC. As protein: CASSQEEGGDYNEQFF.

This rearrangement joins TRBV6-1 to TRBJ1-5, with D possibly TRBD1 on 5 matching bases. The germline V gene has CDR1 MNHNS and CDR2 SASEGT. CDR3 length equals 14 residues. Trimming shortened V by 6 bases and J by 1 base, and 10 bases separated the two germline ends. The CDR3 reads CASRKQESNQPQHF. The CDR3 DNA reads TGTGCCAGCAGGAAACAGGAAAGCAATCAGCCCCAGCATTTT.

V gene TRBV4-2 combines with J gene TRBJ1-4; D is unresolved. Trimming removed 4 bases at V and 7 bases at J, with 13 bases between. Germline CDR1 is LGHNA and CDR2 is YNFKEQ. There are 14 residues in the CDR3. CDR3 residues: CASSPLSDGEKLFF. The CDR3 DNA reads TGTGCCAGCAGCCCCCTCTCTGATGGTGAAAAACTGTTTTTT.

The CDR3 region has the DNA TGTGCCAGCAGCTTAAAGACAGTTATGAACACTGAAGCTTTCTTT. It codes for CASSLKTVMNTEAFF. The chain employs TRBV7-9 and TRBJ1-1; the D gene is possibly TRBD1 (5 bases). This CDR3 spans 15 amino acids. V shed 2 bases and J shed 0 bases, with 10 bases lying between them. Germline lookup yields CDR1 SEHNR and CDR2 FQNEAQ (reference sequence).

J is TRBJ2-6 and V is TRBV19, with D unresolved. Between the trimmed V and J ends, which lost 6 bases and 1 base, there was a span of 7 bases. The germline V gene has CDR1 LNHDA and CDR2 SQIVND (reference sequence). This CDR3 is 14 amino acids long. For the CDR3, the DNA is TGTGCCAGTAGGCGGATTTCTGGGGCCAACGTCCTGACTTTC. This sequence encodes CASRRISGANVLTF.

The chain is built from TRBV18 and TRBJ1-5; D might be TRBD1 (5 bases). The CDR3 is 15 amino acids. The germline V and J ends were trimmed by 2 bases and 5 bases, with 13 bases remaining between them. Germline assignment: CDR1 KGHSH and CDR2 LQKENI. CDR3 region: CASSPLGAVDQPQHF. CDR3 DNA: TGTGCCAGCTCACCATTAGGGGCAGTGGATCAGCCCCAGCATTTT.